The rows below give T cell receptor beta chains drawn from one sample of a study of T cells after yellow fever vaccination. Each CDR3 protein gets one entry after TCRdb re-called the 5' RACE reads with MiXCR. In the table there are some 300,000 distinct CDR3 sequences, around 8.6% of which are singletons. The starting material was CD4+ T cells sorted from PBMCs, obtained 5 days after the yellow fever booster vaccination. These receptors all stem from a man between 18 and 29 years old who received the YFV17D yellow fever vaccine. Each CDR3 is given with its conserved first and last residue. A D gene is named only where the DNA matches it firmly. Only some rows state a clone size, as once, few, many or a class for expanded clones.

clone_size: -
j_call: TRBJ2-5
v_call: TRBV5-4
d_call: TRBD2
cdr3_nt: TGTGCCAGCAGGCCGGGAGGGGTCGGGCAAGAGACCCAGTACTTC
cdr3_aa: CASRPGGVGQETQYF

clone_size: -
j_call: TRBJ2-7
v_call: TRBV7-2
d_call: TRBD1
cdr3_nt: TGTGCCAGCAGCCGAGTCGGGACAGGGAGGGACGAGCAGTACTTC
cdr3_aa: CASSRVGTGRDEQYF

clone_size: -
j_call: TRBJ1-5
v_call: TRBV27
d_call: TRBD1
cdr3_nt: TGTGCCAGCAGTCCATACGACAGGGTAACATCGCCCCAGCATTTT
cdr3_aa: CASSPYDRVTSPQHF

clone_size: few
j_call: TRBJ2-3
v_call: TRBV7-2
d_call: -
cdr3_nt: TGTGCCAGCAGCTTAAGGCAGGCCCGCACAGATACGCAGTATTTT
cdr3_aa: CASSLRQARTDTQYF

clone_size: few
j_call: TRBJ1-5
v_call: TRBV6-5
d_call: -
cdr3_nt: TGTGCCAGCAGTTACTCTGCAGGGACACCCCAGCATTTT
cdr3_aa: CASSYSAGTPQHF

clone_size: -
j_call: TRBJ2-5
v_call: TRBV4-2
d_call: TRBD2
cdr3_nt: TGTGCCAGCAGCCAAGAGACAGCGGGGGGGCCCAAGACCCAGTACTTC
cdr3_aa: CASSQETAGGPKTQYF

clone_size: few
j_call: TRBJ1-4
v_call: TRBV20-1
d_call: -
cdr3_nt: TGCAGTGCTACGCAGACAGGTCCTAATGAAAAACTGTTTTTT
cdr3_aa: CSATQTGPNEKLFF

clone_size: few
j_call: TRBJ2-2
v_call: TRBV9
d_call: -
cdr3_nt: TGTGCCAGCAGCGTACCCCCCGGGGCCCCCGACACCGGGGAGCTGTTTTTT
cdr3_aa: CASSVPPGAPDTGELFF

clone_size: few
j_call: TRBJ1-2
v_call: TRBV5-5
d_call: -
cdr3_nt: TGTGCCAGCAGCTTGGAATGGGATGCCCCCGGCTACACCTTC
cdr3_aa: CASSLEWDAPGYTF

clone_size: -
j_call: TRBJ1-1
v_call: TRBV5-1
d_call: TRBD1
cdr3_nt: TGCGCCAGCAGCATACTACAGGGGGCGGAGGGGGCGGCTTTCTTT
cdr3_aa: CASSILQGAEGAAFF

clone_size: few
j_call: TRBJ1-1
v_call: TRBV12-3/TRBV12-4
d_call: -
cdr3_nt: TGTGCCAGCAAATTCCGGGTCGACACTGAAGCTTTCTTT
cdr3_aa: CASKFRVDTEAFF

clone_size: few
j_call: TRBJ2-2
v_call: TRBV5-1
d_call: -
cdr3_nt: TGCGCCAGCAGCCAGGACATTAACACCGGGGAGCTGTTTTTT
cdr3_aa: CASSQDINTGELFF

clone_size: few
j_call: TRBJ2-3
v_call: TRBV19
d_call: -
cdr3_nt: TGTGCCAGTAGTCAAGGGGCAGGTACGCAGTATTTT
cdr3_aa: CASSQGAGTQYF

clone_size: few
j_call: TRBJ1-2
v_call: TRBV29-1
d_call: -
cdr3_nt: TGCAGCGCCGGTGAAGAAATCTATGGCTACACCTTC
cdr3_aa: CSAGEEIYGYTF

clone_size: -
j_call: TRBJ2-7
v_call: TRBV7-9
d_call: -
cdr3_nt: TGTGCCAGCAGCTTAACGGGGGGCGTTTACTACGAGCAGTACTTC
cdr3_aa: CASSLTGGVYYEQYF

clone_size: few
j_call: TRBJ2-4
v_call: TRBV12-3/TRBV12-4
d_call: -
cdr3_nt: TGTGCCAGCAGTTTGTACTTCTTAGCCAAAAACATTCAGTACTTC
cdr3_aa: CASSLYFLAKNIQYF

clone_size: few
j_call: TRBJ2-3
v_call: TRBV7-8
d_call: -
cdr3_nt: TGTGCCAGCAGCTTAGTTACTAGGGGAGCGGGCAGTAGCACAGATACGCAGTATTTT
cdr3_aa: CASSLVTRGAGSSTDTQYF

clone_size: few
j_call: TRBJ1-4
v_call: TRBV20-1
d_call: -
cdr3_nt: TGCAGTGCTAGAGATCCGAGGGGGGTTGGTGAAAAACTGTTTTTT
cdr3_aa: CSARDPRGVGEKLFF

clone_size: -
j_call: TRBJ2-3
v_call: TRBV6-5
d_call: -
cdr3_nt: TGTGCCAGCAGTTACTCGGGGGTTGGAGCGGCAAGCACAGATACGCAGTATTTT
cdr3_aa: CASSYSGVGAASTDTQYF

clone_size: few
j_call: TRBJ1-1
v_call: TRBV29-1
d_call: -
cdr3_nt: TGCAGCGTTAAAATTTGGGTGCTCACTGAAGCTTTCTTT
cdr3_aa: CSVKIWVLTEAFF

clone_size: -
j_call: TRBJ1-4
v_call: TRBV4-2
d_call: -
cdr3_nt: TGTGCCAGCAGCCATGGACGTGTAGCAACTAATGAAAAACTGTTTTTT
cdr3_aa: CASSHGRVATNEKLFF

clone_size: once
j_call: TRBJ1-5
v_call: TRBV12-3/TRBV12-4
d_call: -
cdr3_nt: TGTGCCAGCAAGTCCGGAAGGAGACTAAATCAGCCCCAGCATTTT
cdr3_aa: CASKSGRRLNQPQHF

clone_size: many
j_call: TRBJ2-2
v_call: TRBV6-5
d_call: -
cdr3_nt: TGTGCCAGCAGTCCCTCTCCCACCTTTCCGGGGAATGGCGGGGAGCTGTTTTTT
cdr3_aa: CASSPSPTFPGNGGELFF

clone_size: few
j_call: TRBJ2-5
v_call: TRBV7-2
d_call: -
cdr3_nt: TGTGCCAGCAGCACAGGACTATCCCAAGAGACCCAGTACTTC
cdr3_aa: CASSTGLSQETQYF

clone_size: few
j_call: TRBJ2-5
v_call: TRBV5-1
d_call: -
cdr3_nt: TGCGCCAGCAGTACGGCAGAGACCCAGTACTTC
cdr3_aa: CASSTAETQYF

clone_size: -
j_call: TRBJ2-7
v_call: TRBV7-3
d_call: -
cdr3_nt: TGTGCCAGCAGCCCACCGGGGGCCCCCTACGAGCAGTACTTC
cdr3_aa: CASSPPGAPYEQYF

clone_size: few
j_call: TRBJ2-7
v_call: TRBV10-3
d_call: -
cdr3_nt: TGTGCCATCAGCCGGGACACTAGTTACGAGCAGTACTTC
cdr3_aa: CAISRDTSYEQYF

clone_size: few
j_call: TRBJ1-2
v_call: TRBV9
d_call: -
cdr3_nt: TGTGCCAGCAGCGTAGACCCTGATCAGACCTATGGCTACACCTTC
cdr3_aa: CASSVDPDQTYGYTF

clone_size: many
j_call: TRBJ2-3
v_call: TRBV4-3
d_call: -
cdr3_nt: TGCGCCAGCAGCCAAGATGGTGGGGCCCACACAGATACGCAGTATTTT
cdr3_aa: CASSQDGGAHTDTQYF

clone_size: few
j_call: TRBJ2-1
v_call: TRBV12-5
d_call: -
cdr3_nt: TGTGCTAGTGGTTCCTCGACAGGCTCCTACAATGAGCAGTTCTTC
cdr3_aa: CASGSSTGSYNEQFF

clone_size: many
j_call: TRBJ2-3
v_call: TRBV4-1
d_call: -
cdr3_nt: TGCGCCAGCAGCCGGCAAGACGCGGGGAGAACAGATACGCAGTATTTT
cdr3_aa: CASSRQDAGRTDTQYF